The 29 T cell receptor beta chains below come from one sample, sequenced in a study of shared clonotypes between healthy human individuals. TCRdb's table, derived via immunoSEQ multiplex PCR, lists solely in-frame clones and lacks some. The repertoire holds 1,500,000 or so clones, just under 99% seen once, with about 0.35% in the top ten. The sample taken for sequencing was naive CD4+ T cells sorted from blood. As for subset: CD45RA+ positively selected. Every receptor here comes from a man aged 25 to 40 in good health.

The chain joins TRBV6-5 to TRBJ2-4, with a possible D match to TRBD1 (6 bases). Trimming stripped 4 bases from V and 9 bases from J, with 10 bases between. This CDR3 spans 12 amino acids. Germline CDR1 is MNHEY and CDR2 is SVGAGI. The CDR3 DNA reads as TGTGCCAGCAGTTCAACAGGGCTCATTCAGTACTTC. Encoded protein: CASSSTGLIQYF.

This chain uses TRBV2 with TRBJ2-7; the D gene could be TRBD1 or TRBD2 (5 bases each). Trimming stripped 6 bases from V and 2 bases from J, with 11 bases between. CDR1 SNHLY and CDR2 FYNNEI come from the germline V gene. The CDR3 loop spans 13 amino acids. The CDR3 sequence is CASRVQGAYEQYF. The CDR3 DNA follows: TGTGCCAGCAGGGTTCAGGGAGCCTACGAGCAGTACTTC.

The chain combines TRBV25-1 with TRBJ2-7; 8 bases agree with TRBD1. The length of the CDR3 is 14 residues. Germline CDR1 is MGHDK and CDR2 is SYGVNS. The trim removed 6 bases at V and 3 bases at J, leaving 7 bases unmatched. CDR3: CASRGQGFHYEQYF. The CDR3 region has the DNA TGTGCCAGCAGAGGACAGGGCTTTCACTACGAGCAGTACTTC.

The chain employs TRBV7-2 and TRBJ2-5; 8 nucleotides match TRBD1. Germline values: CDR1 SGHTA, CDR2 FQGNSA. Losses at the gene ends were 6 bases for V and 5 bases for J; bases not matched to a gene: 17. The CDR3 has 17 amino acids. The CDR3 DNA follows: TGTGCCAGCAGTTTCTTCCTCCGGACAGGGCGTGGGGAGACCCAGTACTTC. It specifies CASSFFLRTGRGETQYF.

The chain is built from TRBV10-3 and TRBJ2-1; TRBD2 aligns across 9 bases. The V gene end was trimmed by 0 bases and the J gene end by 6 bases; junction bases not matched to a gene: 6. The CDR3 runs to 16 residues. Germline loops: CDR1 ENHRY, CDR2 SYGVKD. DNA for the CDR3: TGTGCCATCAGTGAGTCGTGGCGGGAGGGCCGCAATGAGCAGTTCTTC. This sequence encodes CAISESWREGRNEQFF.

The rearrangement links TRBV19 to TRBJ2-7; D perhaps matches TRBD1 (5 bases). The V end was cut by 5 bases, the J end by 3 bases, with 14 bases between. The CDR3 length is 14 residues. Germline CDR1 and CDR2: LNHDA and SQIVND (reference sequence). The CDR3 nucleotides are TGTGCCAGTAGTCCGTTGGGCAGGGTCTACGAGCAGTACTTC. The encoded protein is CASSPLGRVYEQYF. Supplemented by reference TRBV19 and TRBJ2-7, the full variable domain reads DGGITQSPKYLFRKEGQNVTLSCEQNLNHDAMYWYRQDPGQGLRLIYYSQIVNDFQKGDIAEGYSVSREKKESFPLTVTSAQKNPTAFYLCASSPLGRVYEQYFGPGTRLTVT.

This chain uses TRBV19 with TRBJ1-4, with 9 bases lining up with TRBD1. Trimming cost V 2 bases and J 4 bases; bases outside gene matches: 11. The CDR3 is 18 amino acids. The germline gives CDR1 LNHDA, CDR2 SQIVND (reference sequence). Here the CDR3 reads CASSIRTGDFLGNEKLFF. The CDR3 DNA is TGTGCCAGTAGTATACGGACAGGGGATTTTTTAGGTAATGAAAAACTGTTTTTT. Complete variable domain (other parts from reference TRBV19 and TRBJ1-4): DGGITQSPKYLFRKEGQNVTLSCEQNLNHDAMYWYRQDPGQGLRLIYYSQIVNDFQKGDIAEGYSVSREKKESFPLTVTSAQKNPTAFYLCASSIRTGDFLGNEKLFFGSGTQLSVL.

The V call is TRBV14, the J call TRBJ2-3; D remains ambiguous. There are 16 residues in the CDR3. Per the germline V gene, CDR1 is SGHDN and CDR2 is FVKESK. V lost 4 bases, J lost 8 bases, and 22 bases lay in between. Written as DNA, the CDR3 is TGTGCCAGCAGCCTCCCCGTGGCACCAGGCGCTGGTACGCAGTATTTT. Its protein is CASSLPVAPGAGTQYF.

DNA of the CDR3: TGTGCCAGCTCACCGGAGTCCCCAAACATTCAGTACTTC. Protein: CASSPESPNIQYF. The V gene is TRBV18, the J gene TRBJ2-4; D uncertain. Trimming left V 3 bases short and J 6 bases short, with 9 bases between. The CDR3 totals 13 residues. Germline CDR1 reads KGHSH; CDR2 reads LQKENI.

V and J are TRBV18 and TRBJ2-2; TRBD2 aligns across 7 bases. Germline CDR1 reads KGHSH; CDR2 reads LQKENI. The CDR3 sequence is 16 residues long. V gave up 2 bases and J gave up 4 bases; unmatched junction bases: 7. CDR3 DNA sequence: TGTGCCAGCTCACCAGTAGGCGGGAGAGGCACCGGGGAGCTGTTTTTT. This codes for CASSPVGGRGTGELFF.

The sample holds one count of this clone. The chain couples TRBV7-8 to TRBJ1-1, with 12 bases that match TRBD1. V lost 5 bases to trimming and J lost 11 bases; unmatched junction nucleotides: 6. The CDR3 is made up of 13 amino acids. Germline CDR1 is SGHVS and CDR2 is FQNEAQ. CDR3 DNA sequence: TGTGCCAGCAGCCTGGGACAGGGGGCGAGTGCTTTCTTT. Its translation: CASSLGQGASAFF.

The CDR3, as DNA: TGTGCCAGCACCAAGCTCCGGCTAGCGGAGACCTACGAGCAGTACTTC. Translation: CASTKLRLAETYEQYF. This sequence joins TRBV6-6 and TRBJ2-7, with TRBD2 matching over 7 bases. The junction had 14 bases not matched to a gene; V was cut back by 7 bases and J by 2 bases. The V gene's germline CDR1 is MNHNY and CDR2 SVGAGI (reference sequence). The CDR3 is 16 residues long.

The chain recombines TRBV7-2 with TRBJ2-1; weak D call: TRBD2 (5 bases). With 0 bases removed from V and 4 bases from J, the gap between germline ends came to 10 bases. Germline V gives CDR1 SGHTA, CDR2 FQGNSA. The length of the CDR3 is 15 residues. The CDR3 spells CASSLAGVTYNEQFF. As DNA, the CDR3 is TGTGCCAGCAGCTTAGCGGGAGTAACTTACAATGAGCAGTTCTTC.

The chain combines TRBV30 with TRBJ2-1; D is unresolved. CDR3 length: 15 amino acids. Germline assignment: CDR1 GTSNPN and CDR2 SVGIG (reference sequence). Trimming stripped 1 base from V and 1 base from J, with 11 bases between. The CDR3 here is CAWSADVGSYNEQFF. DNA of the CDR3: TGTGCCTGGAGTGCGGACGTGGGGTCCTACAATGAGCAGTTCTTC.

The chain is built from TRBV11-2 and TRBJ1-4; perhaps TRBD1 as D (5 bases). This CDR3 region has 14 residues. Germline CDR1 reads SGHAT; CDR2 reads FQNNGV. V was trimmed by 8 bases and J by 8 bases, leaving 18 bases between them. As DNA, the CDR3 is TGTGCCAGCGGAAAAATCCAGGGAAAGGAAAAACTGTTTTTT. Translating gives CASGKIQGKEKLFF. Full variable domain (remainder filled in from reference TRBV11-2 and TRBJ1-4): EAGVAQSPRYKIIEKRQSVAFWCNPISGHATLYWYQQILGQGPKLLIQFQNNGVVDDSQLPKDRFSAERLKGVDSTLKIQPAKLEDSAVYLCASGKIQGKEKLFFGSGTQLSVL.

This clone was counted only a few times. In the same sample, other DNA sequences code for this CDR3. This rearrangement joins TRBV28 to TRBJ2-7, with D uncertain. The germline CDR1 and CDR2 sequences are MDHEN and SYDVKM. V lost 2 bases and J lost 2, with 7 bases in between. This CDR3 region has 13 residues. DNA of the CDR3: TGTGCCAGCAGTTTAACTGGAACCTACGAGCAGTACTTC. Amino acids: CASSLTGTYEQYF.

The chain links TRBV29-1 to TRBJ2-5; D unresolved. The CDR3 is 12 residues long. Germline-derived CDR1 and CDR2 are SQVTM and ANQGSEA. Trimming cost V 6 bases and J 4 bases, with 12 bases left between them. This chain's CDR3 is CSVASGVETQYF. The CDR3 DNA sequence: TGCAGCGTCGCCTCCGGAGTAGAGACCCAGTACTTC.

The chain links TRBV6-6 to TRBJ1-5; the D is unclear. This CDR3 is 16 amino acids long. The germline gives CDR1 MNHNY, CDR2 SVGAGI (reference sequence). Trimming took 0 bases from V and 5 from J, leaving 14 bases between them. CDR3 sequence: CASSYSVRASYQPQHF. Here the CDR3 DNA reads TGTGCCAGCAGTTACTCTGTCAGAGCTTCATATCAGCCCCAGCATTTT.

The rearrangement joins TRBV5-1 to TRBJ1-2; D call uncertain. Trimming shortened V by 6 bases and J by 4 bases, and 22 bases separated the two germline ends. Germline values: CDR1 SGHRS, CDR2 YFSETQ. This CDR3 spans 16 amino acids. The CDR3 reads CASNGLPGSPTYGYTF. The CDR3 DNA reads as TGCGCCAGCAACGGGCTCCCGGGGTCGCCAACCTATGGCTACACCTTC.

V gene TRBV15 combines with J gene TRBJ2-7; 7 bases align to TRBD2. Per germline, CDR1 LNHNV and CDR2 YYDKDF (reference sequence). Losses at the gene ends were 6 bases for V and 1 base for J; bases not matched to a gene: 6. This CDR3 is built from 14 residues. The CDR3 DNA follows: TGTGCCACCAGGAGACTAGCCGGGTCCTACGAGCAGTACTTC. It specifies CATRRLAGSYEQYF.

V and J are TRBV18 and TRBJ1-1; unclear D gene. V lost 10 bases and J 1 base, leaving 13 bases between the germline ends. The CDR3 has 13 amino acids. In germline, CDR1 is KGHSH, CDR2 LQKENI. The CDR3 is CATGRSGNTEAFF. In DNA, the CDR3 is TGTGCCACCGGCCGGTCGGGGAACACTGAAGCTTTCTTT.

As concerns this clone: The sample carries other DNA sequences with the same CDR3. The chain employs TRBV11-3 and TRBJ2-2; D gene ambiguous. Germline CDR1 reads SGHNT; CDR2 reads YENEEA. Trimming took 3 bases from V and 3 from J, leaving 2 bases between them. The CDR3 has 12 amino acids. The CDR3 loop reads CASSFDTGELFF. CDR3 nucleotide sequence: TGTGCCAGCAGCTTTGACACCGGGGAGCTGTTTTTT.

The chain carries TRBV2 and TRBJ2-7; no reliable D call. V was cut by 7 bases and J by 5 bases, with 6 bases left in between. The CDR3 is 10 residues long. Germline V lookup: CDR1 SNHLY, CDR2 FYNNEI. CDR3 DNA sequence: TGTGCCAGCACAGTCGACGAGCAGTACTTC. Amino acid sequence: CASTVDEQYF.

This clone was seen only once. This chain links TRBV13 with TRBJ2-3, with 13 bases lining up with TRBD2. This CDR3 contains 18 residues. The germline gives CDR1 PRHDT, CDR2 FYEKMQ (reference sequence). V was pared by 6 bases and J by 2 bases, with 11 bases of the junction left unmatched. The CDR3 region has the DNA TGTGCCAGCAGTATTAGGGGACTAGCGGGAAGGACCACAGATACGCAGTATTTT. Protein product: CASSIRGLAGRTTDTQYF.

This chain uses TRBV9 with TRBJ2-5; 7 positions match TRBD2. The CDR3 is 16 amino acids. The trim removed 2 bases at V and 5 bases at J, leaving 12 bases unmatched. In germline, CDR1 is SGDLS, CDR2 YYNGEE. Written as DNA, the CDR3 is TGTGCCAGCAGCGTGGGGAATGGCGGGAGAGGTGAGACCCAGTACTTC. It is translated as CASSVGNGGRGETQYF.

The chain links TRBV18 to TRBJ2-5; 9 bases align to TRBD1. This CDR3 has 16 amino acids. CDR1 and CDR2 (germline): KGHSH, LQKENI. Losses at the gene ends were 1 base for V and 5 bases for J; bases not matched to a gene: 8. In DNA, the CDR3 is TGTGCCAGCTCACCACTCGGACAGGGGACGGGCGAGACCCAGTACTTC. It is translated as CASSPLGQGTGETQYF.

The CDR3 sequence is CASSLAGTIEAFF. The CDR3 nucleotides read TGTGCCAGCAGCTTGGCAGGGACCATTGAAGCTTTCTTT. J is TRBJ1-1 and V is TRBV5-4, with D perhaps matching TRBD1 (5 bases). The CDR3 totals 13 residues. The germline gives CDR1 SGHNT, CDR2 YYREEE (reference sequence). With 0 bases removed from V and 7 bases from J, the gap between germline ends came to 10 bases.

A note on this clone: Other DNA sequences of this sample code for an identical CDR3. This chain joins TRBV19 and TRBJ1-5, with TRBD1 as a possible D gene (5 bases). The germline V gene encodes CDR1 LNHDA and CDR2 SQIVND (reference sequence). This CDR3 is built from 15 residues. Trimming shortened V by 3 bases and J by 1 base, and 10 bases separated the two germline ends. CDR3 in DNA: TGTGCCAGTAGTATTAGGGGACCGAGCAATCAGCCCCAGCATTTT. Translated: CASSIRGPSNQPQHF.

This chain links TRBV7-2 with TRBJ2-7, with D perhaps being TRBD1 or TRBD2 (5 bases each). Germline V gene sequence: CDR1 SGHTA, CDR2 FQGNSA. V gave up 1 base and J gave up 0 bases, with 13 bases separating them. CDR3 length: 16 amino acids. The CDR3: CASSLVAVGTSYEQYF. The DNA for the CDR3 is TGTGCCAGCAGCTTAGTGGCGGTGGGGACCTCCTACGAGCAGTACTTC.